Listed below are T cell receptor beta chains from one sample, sequenced in a study of blood T cell repertoires in COVID-19. The table came from immunoSEQ multiplex PCR; TCRdb's copy has only in-frame clones and leaves some out. The sample carries around 280,000 clones, more than 70% recorded once. The sequenced sample consisted of peripheral blood. These TCRs come from a woman aged 25-40 years with COVID-19, enrolled during active disease. The CDR3 runs from the conserved cysteine through the conserved F or W. Each record gives: D gene, J gene, clone size, V gene, CDR3 DNA, CDR3 protein. The D gene is left open where the match is weak. Size values are once, few and many counts, or a class for expanded clones, and some rows have none.

-	TRBJ1-2	-	TRBV3-1/TRBV3-2	TGTGCCAGCAGCCCTACTCCACAGGGACGCTATGGCTACACCTTC	CASSPTPQGRYGYTF
-	TRBJ2-7	-	TRBV6-5	TGTGCCAGCAGTTACTCGAGGGGGTCTACCTACGAGCAGTACTTC	CASSYSRGSTYEQYF
TRBD2	TRBJ2-1	-	TRBV11-2	TGTGCCAGCAGCTTAGATCCTTTCCTAGCGGTCGATGAGCAGTTCTTC	CASSLDPFLAVDEQFF
-	TRBJ2-3	-	TRBV9	TGTGCCAGCAGCGTAGACAGGGTTGCAGATACGCAGTATTTT	CASSVDRVADTQYF
-	TRBJ2-7	-	TRBV5-1	TGCGCCAGCAGCTTGGACACCGGAGGCGCCTACGAGCAGTACTTC	CASSLDTGGAYEQYF
-	TRBJ1-4	once	TRBV7-9	TGTGCCAGCAGCTTAGGAGGGCCGGGCGATAATGAAAAACTGTTTTTT	CASSLGGPGDNEKLFF
TRBD2	TRBJ2-7	-	TRBV7-9	TGTGCCAGCAGCTTCCCAACTAGCGGGAGCTCCTACGAGCAGTACTTC	CASSFPTSGSSYEQYF
-	TRBJ2-2	-	TRBV30	TGTGCCTGGATTGACGGGATTAACACCGGGGAGCTGTTTTTT	CAWIDGINTGELFF
TRBD2	TRBJ2-1	-	TRBV5-1	TGCGCCAGCAGCTTGACTAGCGGAACCCACAATGAGCAGTTCTTC	CASSLTSGTHNEQFF
-	TRBJ2-1	once	TRBV30	TGTGCCTGGAGTTTGGGGGGCTACAATGAGCAGTTCTTC	CAWSLGGYNEQFF
-	TRBJ2-3	-	TRBV27	TGTGCCAGCACCACTAGGAGCGGGCCCACAGATACGCAGTATTTT	CASTTRSGPTDTQYF
TRBD1	TRBJ1-6	-	TRBV18	TGTGCCAGCTCCCAGGACAGGCGGAATTCACCCCTCCACTTT	CASSQDRRNSPLHF
-	TRBJ2-3	-	TRBV2	TGTGCCAGCAGATGGACTAGGACTAGGACAGCAGATACGCAGTATTTT	CASRWTRTRTADTQYF
-	TRBJ2-7	-	TRBV7-9	TGTGCCAGCAGCCCGGGGAAAAGGTTGAGCTCCTACGAGCAGTACTTC	CASSPGKRLSSYEQYF
-	TRBJ1-1	-	TRBV2	TGTGCCAGCAGCGCCGTAGGGGTGAACACTGAAGCTTTCTTT	CASSAVGVNTEAFF
-	TRBJ1-1	-	TRBV21-1	TGTGCCAGCAGCAACCGGGTGGACAGGTCTGAAGCTTTCTTT	CASSNRVDRSEAFF
TRBD1	TRBJ1-1	-	TRBV12-5	TGTGCTAGTGGTTTTGGGACAGCCTTGAACACTGAAGCTTTCTTT	CASGFGTALNTEAFF
TRBD1	TRBJ1-2	-	TRBV5-1	TGCGCCAGCAGACAGGGGGCTCGGGGCTACACCTTC	CASRQGARGYTF
TRBD1	TRBJ1-2	-	TRBV5-1	TGCGCCAGCAGCTTATCAGGGGGCAACTATGGCTACACCTTC	CASSLSGGNYGYTF
TRBD2	TRBJ2-1	-	TRBV10-1	TGCGCCAGCAGTGATGGCGGGAGAGGCAATGAGCAGTTCTTC	CASSDGGRGNEQFF
TRBD2	TRBJ2-7	-	TRBV29-1	TGCAGCGTTGGGGGACTAGCGGGAGGACCCGAGCAGTACTTC	CSVGGLAGGPEQYF
-	TRBJ1-3	-	TRBV2	TGTGCCAGCAGCGACGAACGAGGGTTCGCTGGAAACACCATATATTTT	CASSDERGFAGNTIYF
TRBD2	TRBJ2-5	-	TRBV28	TGTGCCAGCAGTTTACCTAGCGGGAATGGAGAGACCCAGTACTTC	CASSLPSGNGETQYF
-	TRBJ2-7	once	TRBV23-1	TGCGCCAGCTGGACCCCGCGGGCGGAGAGCTCCTACGAGCAGTACTTC	CASWTPRAESSYEQYF
-	TRBJ2-7	-	TRBV7-9	TGTGCCAGCAGCCCCCGGACAGAGGGAGAGCAGTACTTC	CASSPRTEGEQYF
TRBD2	TRBJ2-3	once	TRBV7-9	TGTGCCAGCAGCTCGGCAAGCGGGAGAGGGGCAGATACGCAGTATTTT	CASSSASGRGADTQYF
TRBD1	TRBJ1-5	-	TRBV28	TGTGCCAGCAGTGAACTACAGGGGAAGGGCAATCAGCCCCAGCATTTT	CASSELQGKGNQPQHF
TRBD2	TRBJ2-5	-	TRBV3-1/TRBV3-2	TGTGCCAGCAGCCAACTACTAGCGGGAGATTTGGAGACCCAGTACTTC	CASSQLLAGDLETQYF
TRBD1	TRBJ1-1	-	TRBV6-2/TRBV6-3	TGTGCCAGCAGTTACCACCGGGACAGGGGGACTATGAACACTGAAGCTTTCTTT	CASSYHRDRGTMNTEAFF
-	TRBJ1-5	-	TRBV6-4	TGTGCCAGCGCCACGGGATCAAATCAGCCCCAGCATTTT	CASATGSNQPQHF
TRBD2	TRBJ2-2	-	TRBV18	TGTGCCAGCTCACCGGGACTAGCGGGACCAAACACCGGGGAGCTGTTTTTT	CASSPGLAGPNTGELFF
TRBD2	TRBJ2-1	-	TRBV10-2	TGCGCCAGCAGTTATGGACTAGCGGGAGTAAATGAGCAGTTCTTC	CASSYGLAGVNEQFF
-	TRBJ2-1	-	TRBV9	TGTGCCAGCAGCGTAGTGGGAGAGACCTACAATGAGCAGTTCTTC	CASSVVGETYNEQFF
TRBD1	TRBJ2-7	-	TRBV7-2	TGTGCCAGCTCCCGGGACAGGGAAACCTACGAGCAGTACTTC	CASSRDRETYEQYF
-	TRBJ1-5	-	TRBV7-2	TGTGCCAGCAACCCGGGATCCGCAAGGGATCAGCCCCAGCATTTT	CASNPGSARDQPQHF
TRBD1	TRBJ1-1	-	TRBV2	TGTGCCAGCGACAGGGGGCGCGGTGCCACTGAAGCTTTCTTT	CASDRGRGATEAFF
-	TRBJ2-1	-	TRBV12-5	TGTGCTAGTGGTTTGGTAAAAGATGGGACTCGGGGTTTGGAGGATGAGCAGTTCTTC	CASGLVKDGTRGLEDEQFF
-	TRBJ2-7	-	TRBV5-5	TGTGCCAGCAGCCGACAGGCCACCTACGAGCAGTACTTC	CASSRQATYEQYF
TRBD2	TRBJ2-7	-	TRBV28	TGTGCCAGCACCCCCGGGGGGGGCCATTACGAGCAGTACTTC	CASTPGGGHYEQYF
-	TRBJ2-7	-	TRBV28	TGTGCCAGCAGTTTCCGGCGGGTTTTCTCCTACGAGCAGTACTTC	CASSFRRVFSYEQYF
TRBD1	TRBJ1-4	-	TRBV5-6	TGTGCCAGCAGCTTCGCCGGGACAGGGTCTGAAAAACTGTTTTTT	CASSFAGTGSEKLFF
TRBD1	TRBJ1-4	-	TRBV29-1	TGCAGCGTTTCCTCGGGACAGGGGGAAAAACTGTTTTTT	CSVSSGQGEKLFF
TRBD1	TRBJ2-2	-	TRBV11-3	TGTGCCAGCAGCGCCGGGACAGGGATCGGGGAGCTGTTTTTT	CASSAGTGIGELFF
-	TRBJ2-6	-	TRBV10-3	TGTGCCATCAGTGGCCCCGCGGACAGTTCATCTGGGGCCAACGTCCTGACTTTC	CAISGPADSSSGANVLTF
TRBD1	TRBJ1-4	-	TRBV2	TGTGCCAGCAGTGTATGGGGACAGGGACGGGAAAAACTGTTTTTT	CASSVWGQGREKLFF
TRBD2	TRBJ2-7	once	TRBV30	TGTGCCTGGAGTTCTAGCGGGAGGCGCGAGCAGTACTTC	CAWSSSGRREQYF
TRBD2	TRBJ2-3	once	TRBV9	TGTGCCAGCAGCGTAGATAGCGGGAGGTCTACTGATACGCAGTATTTT	CASSVDSGRSTDTQYF
TRBD1	TRBJ2-7	-	TRBV18	TGTGCCAGCTCACCACCCGACAGGGCCTACGAGCAGTACTTC	CASSPPDRAYEQYF
-	TRBJ2-7	-	TRBV24-1	TGTGCCACCAGTGATTCACAGGGCGGCTACGAGCAGTACTTC	CATSDSQGGYEQYF
-	TRBJ1-5	-	TRBV3-1/TRBV3-2	TGTGCCAGCAGCCAATTCGGGGGTCAGCCCCAGCATTTT	CASSQFGGQPQHF